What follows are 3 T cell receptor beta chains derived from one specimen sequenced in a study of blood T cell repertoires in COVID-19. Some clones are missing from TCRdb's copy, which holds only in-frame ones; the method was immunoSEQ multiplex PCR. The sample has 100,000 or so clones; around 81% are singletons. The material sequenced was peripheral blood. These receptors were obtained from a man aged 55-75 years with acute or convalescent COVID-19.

The CDR3 bases are TGTGCCAGCAGCTTTATAGCGGGGGGCGTGAAGACCCAGTACTTC. This encodes CASSFIAGGVKTQYF. The chain is built from TRBV11-2 and TRBJ2-5; TRBD2 aligns across 10 bases. V lost 3 bases and J lost 6; bases outside the gene matches: 7. CDR1 is SGHAT, CDR2 FQNNGV, per germline. CDR3 length: 15 residues.

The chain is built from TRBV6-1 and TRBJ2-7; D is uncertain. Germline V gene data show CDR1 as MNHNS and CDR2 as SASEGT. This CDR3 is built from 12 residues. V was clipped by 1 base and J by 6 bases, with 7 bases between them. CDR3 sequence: CASSEGGPEQYV. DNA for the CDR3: TGTGCCAGCAGTGAAGGAGGTCCCGAGCAGTACGTC.

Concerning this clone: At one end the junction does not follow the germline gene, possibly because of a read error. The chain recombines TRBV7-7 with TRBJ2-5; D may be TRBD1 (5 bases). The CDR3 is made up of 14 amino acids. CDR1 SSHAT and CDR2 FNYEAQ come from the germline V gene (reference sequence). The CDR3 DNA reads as TGTGCTAGCAGCTTGGACAAGCCAGGGGAGACCCAGTACTTC. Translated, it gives CASSLDKPGETQYF.